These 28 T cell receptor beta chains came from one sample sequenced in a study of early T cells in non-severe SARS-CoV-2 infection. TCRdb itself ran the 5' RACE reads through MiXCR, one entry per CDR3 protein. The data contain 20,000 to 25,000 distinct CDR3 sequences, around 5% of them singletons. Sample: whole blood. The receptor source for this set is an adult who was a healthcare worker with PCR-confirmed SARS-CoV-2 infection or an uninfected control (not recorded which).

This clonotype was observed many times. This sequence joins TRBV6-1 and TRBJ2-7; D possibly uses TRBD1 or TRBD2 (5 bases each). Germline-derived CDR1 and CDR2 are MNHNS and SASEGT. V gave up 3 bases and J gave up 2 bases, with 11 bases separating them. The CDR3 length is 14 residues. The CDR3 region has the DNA TGTGCCAGCAGTGATTCGCCGGGACCCTACGAGCAGTACGTC. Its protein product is CASSDSPGPYEQYV.

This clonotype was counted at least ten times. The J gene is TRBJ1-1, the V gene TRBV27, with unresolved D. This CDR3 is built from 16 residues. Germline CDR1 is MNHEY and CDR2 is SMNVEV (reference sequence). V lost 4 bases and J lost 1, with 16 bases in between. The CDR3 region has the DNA TGTGCCAGCAGTTATGGGTCCGAAATAGGGAACACTGAAGCTTTCTTT. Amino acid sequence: CASSYGSEIGNTEAFF.

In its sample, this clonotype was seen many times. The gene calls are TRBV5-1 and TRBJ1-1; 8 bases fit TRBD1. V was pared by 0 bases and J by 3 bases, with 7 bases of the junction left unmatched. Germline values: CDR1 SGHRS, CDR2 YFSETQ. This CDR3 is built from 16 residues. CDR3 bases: TGCGCCAGCAGCTTGGGGACAGGGCGGTTGGACACTGAAGCTTTCTTT. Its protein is CASSLGTGRLDTEAFF.

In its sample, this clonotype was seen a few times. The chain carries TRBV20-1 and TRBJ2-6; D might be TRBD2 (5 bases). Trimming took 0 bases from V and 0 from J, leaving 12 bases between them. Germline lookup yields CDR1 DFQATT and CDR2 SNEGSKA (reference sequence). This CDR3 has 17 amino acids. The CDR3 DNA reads TGCAGTGCTAGAGACGGCGGGTTCAACTCTGGGGCCAACGTCCTGACTTTC. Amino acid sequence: CSARDGGFNSGANVLTF.

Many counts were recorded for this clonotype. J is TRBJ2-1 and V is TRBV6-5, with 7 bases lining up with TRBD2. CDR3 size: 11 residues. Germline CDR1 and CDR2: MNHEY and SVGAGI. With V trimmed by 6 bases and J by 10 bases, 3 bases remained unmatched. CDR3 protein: CASRTSVEQFF. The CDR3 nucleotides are TGTGCCAGCAGAACTAGCGTGGAGCAGTTCTTC.

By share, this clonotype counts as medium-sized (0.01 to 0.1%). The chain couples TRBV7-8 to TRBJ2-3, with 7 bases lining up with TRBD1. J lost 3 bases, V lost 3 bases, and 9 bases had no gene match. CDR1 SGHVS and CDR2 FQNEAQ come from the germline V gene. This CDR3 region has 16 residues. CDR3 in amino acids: CASSLYVTGSTDTQYF. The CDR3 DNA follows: TGTGCCAGCAGCTTGTACGTGACAGGGAGTACAGATACGCAGTATTTT.

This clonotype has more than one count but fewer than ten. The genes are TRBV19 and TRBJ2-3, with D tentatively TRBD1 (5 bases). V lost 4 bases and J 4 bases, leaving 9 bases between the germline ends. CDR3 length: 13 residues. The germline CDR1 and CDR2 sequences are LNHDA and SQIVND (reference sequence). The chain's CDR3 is CASSSDSPDTQYF. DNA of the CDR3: TGTGCCAGTAGTAGCGACAGCCCAGATACGCAGTATTTT.

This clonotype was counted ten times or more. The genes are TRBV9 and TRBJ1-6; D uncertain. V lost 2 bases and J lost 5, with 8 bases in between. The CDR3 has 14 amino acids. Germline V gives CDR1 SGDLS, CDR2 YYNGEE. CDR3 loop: CASSVGLNNSPLHF. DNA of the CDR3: TGTGCCAGCAGCGTCGGACTCAATAATTCACCCCTCCACTTT.

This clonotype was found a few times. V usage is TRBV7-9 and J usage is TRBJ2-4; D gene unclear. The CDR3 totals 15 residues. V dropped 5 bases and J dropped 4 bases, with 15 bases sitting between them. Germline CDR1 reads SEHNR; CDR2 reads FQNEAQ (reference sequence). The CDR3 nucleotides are TGTGCCAGCAGCGTAAACAGCGCCTTGAAAAACATTCAGTACTTC. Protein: CASSVNSALKNIQYF.

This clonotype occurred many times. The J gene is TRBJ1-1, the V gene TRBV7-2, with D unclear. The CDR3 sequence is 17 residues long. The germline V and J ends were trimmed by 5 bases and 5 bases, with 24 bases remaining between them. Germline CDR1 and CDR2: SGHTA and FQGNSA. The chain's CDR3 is CASSTSRGGNPRTEAFF. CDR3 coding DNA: TGTGCCAGCAGCACCTCACGCGGAGGAAACCCGCGAACTGAAGCTTTCTTT.

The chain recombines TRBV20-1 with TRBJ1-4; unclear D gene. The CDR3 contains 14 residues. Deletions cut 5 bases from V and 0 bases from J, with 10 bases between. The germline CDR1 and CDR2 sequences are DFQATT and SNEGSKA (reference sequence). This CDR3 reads CSAFGGATNEKLFF. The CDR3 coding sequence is TGCAGTGCTTTCGGTGGGGCAACTAATGAAAAACTGTTTTTT.

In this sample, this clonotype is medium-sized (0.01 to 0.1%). Here the CDR3 DNA reads TGTGCCAGCAGTTTTCACCGAGCTAACTATGGCTACACCTTC. This gives the protein CASSFHRANYGYTF. The chain combines TRBV12-3 or TRBV12-4 with TRBJ1-2, with D unclear. The CDR3 covers 14 residues. V dropped 3 bases and J dropped 0 bases, with 8 bases sitting between them.

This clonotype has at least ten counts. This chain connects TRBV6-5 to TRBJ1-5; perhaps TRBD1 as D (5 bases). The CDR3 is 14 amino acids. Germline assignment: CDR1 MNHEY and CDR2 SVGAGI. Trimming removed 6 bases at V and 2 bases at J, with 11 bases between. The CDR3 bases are TGTGCCAGCAGCCAGGGTGTGGGCAATCAGCCCCAGCATTTT. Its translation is CASSQGVGNQPQHF.

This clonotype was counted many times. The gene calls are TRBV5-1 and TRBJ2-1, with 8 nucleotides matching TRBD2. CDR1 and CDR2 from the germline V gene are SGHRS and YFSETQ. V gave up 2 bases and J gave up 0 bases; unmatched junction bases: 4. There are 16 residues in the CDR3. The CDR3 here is CASSLSGSISYNEQFF. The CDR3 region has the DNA TGCGCCAGCAGCTTAAGCGGGAGTATCTCCTACAATGAGCAGTTCTTC.

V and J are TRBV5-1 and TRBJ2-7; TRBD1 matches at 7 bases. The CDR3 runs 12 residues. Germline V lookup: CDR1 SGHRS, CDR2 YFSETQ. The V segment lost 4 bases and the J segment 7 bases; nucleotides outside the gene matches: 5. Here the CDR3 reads CASSSQGDEQYF. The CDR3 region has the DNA TGCGCCAGCAGCAGTCAGGGGGATGAGCAGTACTTC.

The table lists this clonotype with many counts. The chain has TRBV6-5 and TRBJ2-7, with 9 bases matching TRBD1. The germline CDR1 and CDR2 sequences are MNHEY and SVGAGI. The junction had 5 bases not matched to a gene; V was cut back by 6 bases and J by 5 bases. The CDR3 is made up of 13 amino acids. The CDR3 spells CASSPNRGHEQYV. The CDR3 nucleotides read TGTGCCAGCAGCCCCAACAGGGGGCACGAGCAGTACGTC.

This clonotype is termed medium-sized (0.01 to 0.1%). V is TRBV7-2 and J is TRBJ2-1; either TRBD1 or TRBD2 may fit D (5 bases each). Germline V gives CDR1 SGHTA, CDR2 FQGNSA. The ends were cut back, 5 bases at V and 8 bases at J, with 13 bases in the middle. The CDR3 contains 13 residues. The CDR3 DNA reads TGTGCCAGCAGCCGAGAGGGGTATTATGAGCAGTTCTTC. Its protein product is CASSREGYYEQFF.

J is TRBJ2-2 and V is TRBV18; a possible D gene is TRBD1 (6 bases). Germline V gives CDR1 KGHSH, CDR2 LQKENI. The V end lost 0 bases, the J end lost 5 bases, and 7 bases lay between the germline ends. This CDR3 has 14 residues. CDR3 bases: TGTGCCAGCTCACCACCTACAGGGACCGGGGAGCTGTTTTTT. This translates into CASSPPTGTGELFF. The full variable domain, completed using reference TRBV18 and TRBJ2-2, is NAGVMQNPRHLVRRRGQEARLRCSPMKGHSHVYWYRQLPEEGLKFMVYLQKENIIDESGMPKERFSAEFPKEGPSILRIQQVVRGDSAAYFCASSPPTGTGELFFGEGSRLTVL.

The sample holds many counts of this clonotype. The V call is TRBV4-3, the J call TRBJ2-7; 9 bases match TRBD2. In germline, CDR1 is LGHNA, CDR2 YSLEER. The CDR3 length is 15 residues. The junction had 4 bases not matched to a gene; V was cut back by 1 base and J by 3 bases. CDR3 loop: CASSQGREGHYEQYF. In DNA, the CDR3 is TGCGCCAGCAGCCAAGGGCGGGAGGGCCACTACGAGCAGTACTTC.

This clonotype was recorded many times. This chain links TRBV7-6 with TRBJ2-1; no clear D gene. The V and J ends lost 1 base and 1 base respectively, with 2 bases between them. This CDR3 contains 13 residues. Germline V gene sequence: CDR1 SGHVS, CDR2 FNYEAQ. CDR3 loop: CASSLVSYNEQFF. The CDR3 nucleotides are TGTGCCAGCAGCTTAGTGTCCTACAATGAGCAGTTCTTC.

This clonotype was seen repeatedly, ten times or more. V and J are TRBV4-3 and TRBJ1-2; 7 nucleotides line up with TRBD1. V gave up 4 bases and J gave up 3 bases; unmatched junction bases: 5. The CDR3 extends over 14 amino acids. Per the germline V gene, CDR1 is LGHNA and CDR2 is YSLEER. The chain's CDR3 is CASSPTGSYYGYTF. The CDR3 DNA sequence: TGCGCCAGCAGCCCGACAGGGTCCTACTATGGCTACACCTTC.

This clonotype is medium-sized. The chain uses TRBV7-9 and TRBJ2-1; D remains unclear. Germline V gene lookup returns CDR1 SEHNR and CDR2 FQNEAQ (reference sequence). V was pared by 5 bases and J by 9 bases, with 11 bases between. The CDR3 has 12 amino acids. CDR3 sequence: CASSAMVSEQFF. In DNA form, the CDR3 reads TGTGCCAGCAGCGCCATGGTTAGTGAGCAGTTCTTC.

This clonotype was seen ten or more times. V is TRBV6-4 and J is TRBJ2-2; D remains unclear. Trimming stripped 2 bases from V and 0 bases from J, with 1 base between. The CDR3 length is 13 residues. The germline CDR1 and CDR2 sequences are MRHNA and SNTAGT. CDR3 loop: CASSDTNTGELFF. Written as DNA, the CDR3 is TGTGCCAGCAGTGACACGAACACCGGGGAGCTGTTTTTT.

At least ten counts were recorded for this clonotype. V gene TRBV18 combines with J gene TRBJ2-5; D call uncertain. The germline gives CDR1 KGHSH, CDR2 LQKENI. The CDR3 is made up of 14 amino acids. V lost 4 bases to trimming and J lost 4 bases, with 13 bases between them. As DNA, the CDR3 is TGTGCCAGCTCACTAAACAGCCCTCCAGAGACCCAGTACTTC. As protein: CASSLNSPPETQYF.

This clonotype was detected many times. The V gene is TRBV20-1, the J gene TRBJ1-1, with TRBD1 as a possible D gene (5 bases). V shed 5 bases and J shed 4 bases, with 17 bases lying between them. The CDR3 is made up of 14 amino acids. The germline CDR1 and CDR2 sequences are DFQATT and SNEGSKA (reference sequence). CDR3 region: CSAGQGLRSTEAFF. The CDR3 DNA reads TGCAGTGCTGGCCAGGGACTTCGGAGCACTGAAGCTTTCTTT.

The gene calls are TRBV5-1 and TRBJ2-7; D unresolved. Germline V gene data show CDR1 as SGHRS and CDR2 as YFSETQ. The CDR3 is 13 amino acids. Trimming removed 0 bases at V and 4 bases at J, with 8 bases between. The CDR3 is CASSLGSQYEQYF. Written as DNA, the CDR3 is TGCGCCAGCAGCTTGGGGTCGCAGTACGAGCAGTACTTC. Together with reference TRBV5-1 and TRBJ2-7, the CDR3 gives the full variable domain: KAGVTQTPRYLIKTRGQQVTLSCSPISGHRSVSWYQQTPGQGLQFLFEYFSETQRNKGNFPGRFSGRQFSNSRSEMNVSTLELGDSALYLCASSLGSQYEQYFGPGTRLTVT.

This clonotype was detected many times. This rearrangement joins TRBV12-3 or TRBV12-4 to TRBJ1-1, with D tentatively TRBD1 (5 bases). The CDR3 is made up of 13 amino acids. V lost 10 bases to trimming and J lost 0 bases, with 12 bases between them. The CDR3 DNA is TGTGCCATCTTAATAGGGGTGAACACTGAAGCTTTCTTT. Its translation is CAILIGVNTEAFF.

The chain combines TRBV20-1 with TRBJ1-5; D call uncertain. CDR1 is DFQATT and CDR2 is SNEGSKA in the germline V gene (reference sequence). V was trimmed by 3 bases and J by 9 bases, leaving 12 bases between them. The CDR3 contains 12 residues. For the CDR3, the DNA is TGCAGTGCTAGTTCGGTACCGGGGCCCCAGCATTTT. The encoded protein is CSASSVPGPQHF.